These T cell receptor beta chains were read from a single sample in a study of CD8 T cells in Susac syndrome. TCRdb reprocessed the immunoSEQ multiplex PCR reads with MiXCR, giving one entry per CDR3 protein. The table records a few hundred thousand distinct CDR3 sequences, approximately 85% of them present only once. The specimen was CD8+ T cells from PBMCs. Every receptor here comes from a human donor with multiple sclerosis. The CDR3 runs from the conserved cysteine through the conserved F or W. Each record gives: J gene, clone size, D gene, V gene, CDR3 DNA, CDR3 protein. D genes are given only for firm matches. Clone size appears in some rows only: once, few, many, or a class for an expanded clone.

TRBJ2-1,NA,NA,TRBV4-2,TGTGCCAGCAGCCATCCGGACAGTTACTCCTACAATGAGCAGTTCTTC,CASSHPDSYSYNEQFF
TRBJ2-1,NA,TRBD2,TRBV5-4,TGTGCCAGCAGCTTGGCAGCGGGGGGGCAAAATGAGCAGTTCTTC,CASSLAAGGQNEQFF
TRBJ2-7,NA,TRBD1,TRBV29-1,TGCAGCGTTTCAAGACAGGGGACATCCTACGAGCAGTACTTC,CSVSRQGTSYEQYF
TRBJ2-5,NA,NA,TRBV13,TGTGCCAGCAGCCCTGGGGGGTCAGGGAGGGAGACCCAGTACTTC,CASSPGGSGRETQYF
TRBJ2-7,NA,NA,TRBV5-4,TGTGCCAGCAGCTCGTACACGACAGGAGACTACGAGCAGTACTTC,CASSSYTTGDYEQYF
TRBJ2-1,NA,NA,TRBV7-6,TGTGCCAGCAGCCGAAGTGGGGTACTCTCCCCTGACAATGAGCAGTTCTTC,CASSRSGVLSPDNEQFF
TRBJ2-3,NA,TRBD2,TRBV7-2,TGTGCCAGCAGCCACGTAGCGGGAGGGGTCTCAGATACGCAGTATTTT,CASSHVAGGVSDTQYF
TRBJ1-1,once,NA,TRBV7-9,TGTGCCAGCATCAACCAGAACACTGAAGCTTTCTTT,CASINQNTEAFF
TRBJ2-7,NA,NA,TRBV5-1,TGCGCCAGCAGCACCTGGACAGAGGAAGGCGAGCAGTACTTC,CASSTWTEEGEQYF
TRBJ2-3,NA,NA,TRBV13,TGTGCCAGCAGCCCCAGCGCGTTCCTAGCCGGCACAGATACGCAGTATTTT,CASSPSAFLAGTDTQYF
TRBJ2-7,NA,NA,TRBV7-9,TGTGCCAGCAGTACGGGACGGACCACCCACGAGCAGTACTTC,CASSTGRTTHEQYF
TRBJ2-5,many,NA,TRBV5-1,TGTGCCAGCAGTTACGGAGAGACCCAGTACTTC,CASSYGETQYF
TRBJ2-1,NA,NA,TRBV6-2/TRBV6-3,TGTGCCAGCAGGGCCGGAGGGGACTACAATGAGCAGTTCTTC,CASRAGGDYNEQFF
TRBJ1-1,NA,TRBD1,TRBV7-2,TGTGCCAGCAGCTACCGCCAGGGGGCGAATAAAGCTTTCTTT,CASSYRQGANKAFF
TRBJ2-1,NA,NA,TRBV4-1,TGCGCCAGCAGCCAAGATTACGGGTATGAGCAGTTCTTC,CASSQDYGYEQFF
TRBJ1-1,NA,NA,TRBV6-6,TGTGCCAGCAGTTACTTAGACAGACCGAGCACTGAAGCTTTCTTT,CASSYLDRPSTEAFF
TRBJ1-2,NA,NA,TRBV19,TGTGCCAGTAGTTTTGGCCTAGGGGAGGTCTCGGTCAACTATGGCTACACCTTC,CASSFGLGEVSVNYGYTF
TRBJ1-1,few,NA,TRBV29-1,TGCAGCGTTGAAGCTAGGAACACTGAAGCTTTCTTT,CSVEARNTEAFF
TRBJ2-1,NA,NA,TRBV29-1,TGCAGCGTTGGCGGAGGGGACTACAATGAGCAGTTCTTC,CSVGGGDYNEQFF
TRBJ2-5,NA,TRBD1,TRBV5-1,TGCGCCAGCAGCCGGGACAGCCGTCGTCGGGAGACCCAGTACTTC,CASSRDSRRRETQYF
TRBJ1-2,NA,TRBD1,TRBV27,TGTGCCAGCAGTTTATCTTTTACAGGGGGCGCCTATGGCTACACCTTC,CASSLSFTGGAYGYTF
TRBJ2-7,NA,NA,TRBV5-1,TGCGCCAGCAGCAACCCAAGGACAGAAATCGCCTACGAGCAGTACTTC,CASSNPRTEIAYEQYF
TRBJ1-5,NA,TRBD1,TRBV28,TGTGCCAGCAGTTGGGACAGGGATAATCAGCCCCAGCATTTT,CASSWDRDNQPQHF
TRBJ2-5,NA,NA,TRBV11-2,TGTGCCAGCAGCCTTCAATGGCAGCCTCAAGAGACCCAGTACTTC,CASSLQWQPQETQYF
TRBJ1-2,NA,NA,TRBV7-6,TGTGCCAGCAGCTTTAGGGGGATCGGCTACACCTTC,CASSFRGIGYTF
TRBJ2-4,once,TRBD1,TRBV7-9,TGTGCCAGCAGCTTAGCCGGACAGGGGGGAAAAAACATTCAGTACTTC,CASSLAGQGGKNIQYF
TRBJ2-7,NA,NA,TRBV5-4,TGTGCCAGCAGCCGTGAAGAGAGGGGGACTTCGCTTTACGAGCAGTACTTC,CASSREERGTSLYEQYF
TRBJ1-1,NA,NA,TRBV6-6,TGTGCCAGCCTAAGGGATGGGGCATTGAACACTGAAGCTTTCTTT,CASLRDGALNTEAFF
TRBJ2-3,NA,TRBD1,TRBV10-1,TGCGCCAGCAGTGACCCGGACAGGGCCACAGATACGCAGTATTTT,CASSDPDRATDTQYF
TRBJ1-3,NA,NA,TRBV6-6,TGTGCCACCCGCACCTGGGCCTCCTCTGGAAACACCATATATTTT,CATRTWASSGNTIYF
TRBJ2-6,NA,NA,TRBV4-1,TGCGCCAGCAGCCGCATAAGGGGGTCAGGGGCCAACGTCCTGACTTTC,CASSRIRGSGANVLTF
TRBJ1-1,NA,NA,TRBV30,TGTGCCTGGAGCCCAAGGGGCACTTTGAACACTGAAGCTTTCTTT,CAWSPRGTLNTEAFF
TRBJ2-7,NA,NA,TRBV6-6,TGTGCCAGCAGTCATCCCGGGACGGGTGGCCACGAGCAGTACTTC,CASSHPGTGGHEQYF
TRBJ1-2,NA,NA,TRBV12-3/TRBV12-4,TGTGCCAGCACCCCAGACAGCGCACATGGCTACACCTTC,CASTPDSAHGYTF
TRBJ2-6,NA,NA,TRBV7-9,TGTGCCAGCAGCATGCAACCCGCCGGGGCCAACGTCCTGACTTTC,CASSMQPAGANVLTF
TRBJ2-5,NA,NA,TRBV7-2,TGTGCCATCCTTTTGGGAGAGACCCAGTACTTC,CAILLGETQYF
TRBJ1-2,NA,NA,TRBV6-5,TGTGCCAGCAGCGACACAGGGATTTACTATGGCTACACCTTC,CASSDTGIYYGYTF
TRBJ2-4,once,NA,TRBV14,TGTGCCAGCAGCCAACCAGGGAGAGACATTCAGTACTTC,CASSQPGRDIQYF
TRBJ1-1,NA,TRBD1,TRBV5-4,TGTGCCAGCAGCCCGGGGACAGGGGACGACACTGAAGCTTTCTTT,CASSPGTGDDTEAFF
TRBJ1-5,once,NA,TRBV6-4,TGTGCCAGCAGTGAGGGATTTGGTCAGCCCCAGCATTTT,CASSEGFGQPQHF
TRBJ2-3,NA,TRBD2,TRBV27,TGTGCCAGCAGTGCACTAGCGGGTTCCAACACAGATACGCAGTATTTT,CASSALAGSNTDTQYF
TRBJ2-7,NA,NA,TRBV23-1,TGCGCCAGCAGCCACCGGGACTGGATCTACGAGCAGTACTTC,CASSHRDWIYEQYF
TRBJ2-7,NA,TRBD2,TRBV6-5,TGTGCCAGCAGTTCTAGCGGGAGGTCCCACGAGCAGTACTTC,CASSSSGRSHEQYF
TRBJ2-7,NA,NA,TRBV29-1,TGCAGCGTTGAAATGGCCAGCCCCCTCGAGCAGTACTTC,CSVEMASPLEQYF
TRBJ1-5,once,TRBD1,TRBV4-1,TGCGCCAGCAGCCAGGCAGGGGGGGGAAGCAATCAGCCCCAGCATTTT,CASSQAGGGSNQPQHF
TRBJ1-2,NA,NA,TRBV13,TGTGCCAGCAGCCCGGAGGGGAGGGGCTGGGGCTACACCTTC,CASSPEGRGWGYTF
TRBJ2-7,NA,TRBD1,TRBV3-1,TGTGCCGGCAGTACGGACAGGGGTCCCTACGAGCAGTACTTC,CAGSTDRGPYEQYF
TRBJ2-2,NA,TRBD2,TRBV5-1,TGCGCCAGCAGCGGCGGGCTAGCGGGGGGAAACACCGGGGAGCTGTTTTTT,CASSGGLAGGNTGELFF
TRBJ2-7,NA,TRBD1,TRBV6-2/TRBV6-3,TGTGCCAGCCAGCCCCCCCCACTACTCCGGGACAGGGAGTACGAGCAGTACTTC,CASQPPPLLRDREYEQYF
TRBJ2-7,NA,NA,TRBV27,TGTGCCAGCAGTTTCCCTTCTGGCGAGCAGTACTTC,CASSFPSGEQYF